A single sample gave rise to the 16 T cell receptor beta chains below, sequenced in a study of shared clonotypes between healthy human individuals. Sequencing used immunoSEQ multiplex PCR; TCRdb keeps in-frame clones, though not all of them. This sample has about 1 million clones; about 70% occur once, and the top ten carry about 1.5%. The material sequenced was memory CD4+ T cells sorted from blood. The subset: CD45RA-negative fraction. These TCRs come from a man younger than 35 in good health.

Ten or more counts support this clone. Written as DNA, the CDR3 is TGTGCCAGCTCCCAGTCCTCTAACTATGGCTACACCTTC. Encoded protein: CASSQSSNYGYTF. This chain joins TRBV18 and TRBJ1-2, with no clear D. The CDR3 extends over 13 amino acids. Trimming pared 6 bases from V and 0 bases from J, leaving 8 bases between. Germline V CDR1 and CDR2: KGHSH, LQKENI. Using reference TRBV18 and TRBJ1-2 for the parts outside the CDR3, the full variable domain is NAGVMQNPRHLVRRRGQEARLRCSPMKGHSHVYWYRQLPEEGLKFMVYLQKENIIDESGMPKERFSAEFPKEGPSILRIQQVVRGDSAAYFCASSQSSNYGYTFGSGTRLTVV.

The gene calls are TRBV7-2 and TRBJ2-7; 11 nucleotides line up with TRBD2. V shed 4 bases, J shed 6 bases, and the junction held 11 bases outside the gene matches. CDR1 SGHTA and CDR2 FQGNSA come from the germline V gene. The CDR3 spans 16 residues. In DNA form, the CDR3 reads TGTGCCAGCAGCTCTCACCCCCTAGCGGGAGGTGGCGAGCAGTACTTC. It specifies CASSSHPLAGGGEQYF.

This rearrangement joins TRBV5-5 to TRBJ2-1, with D unclear. The CDR3 runs 15 residues. The V and J ends lost 0 bases and 4 bases respectively, with 11 bases between them. Germline V gives CDR1 SGHKS, CDR2 YYEKEE (reference sequence). Here the CDR3 reads CASSLDLTAYNEQFF. As DNA, the CDR3 is TGTGCCAGCAGCTTGGACCTAACGGCATACAATGAGCAGTTCTTC.

The genes are TRBV7-2 and TRBJ2-5, with 7 bases fitting TRBD1. There are 15 residues in the CDR3. The V segment lost 5 bases and the J segment 2 bases; nucleotides outside the gene matches: 8. The V gene's germline CDR1 is SGHTA and CDR2 FQGNSA. CDR3 coding DNA: TGTGCCAGCAGCAGCGGACAGGTTGTACAAGAGACCCAGTACTTC. Protein sequence: CASSSGQVVQETQYF.

The chain has TRBV7-9 and TRBJ2-5; 9 bases are shared with TRBD1. The germline V gene encodes CDR1 SEHNR and CDR2 FQNEAQ (reference sequence). This CDR3 contains 17 residues. The V and J ends lost 1 base and 3 bases, in that order; junction bases with no gene match: 9. CDR3 nucleotides: TGTGCCAGCAGCTTAGGAACCGGGACAGGGAGGAAAGAGACCCAGTACTTC. Residues: CASSLGTGTGRKETQYF.

Comments on this clone: Distinct nucleotide sequences in the sample also encode this CDR3. The V call is TRBV5-1, the J call TRBJ2-3; D is unclear. This CDR3 has 14 amino acids. CDR1 SGHRS and CDR2 YFSETQ come from the germline V gene. V was cut by 4 bases and J by 5 bases, with 14 bases left in between. The CDR3 nucleotides are TGCGCCAGCAGCCCGGGTGGCGTAGGAGATACGCAGTATTTT. Its protein product is CASSPGGVGDTQYF.

V and J are TRBV6-5 and TRBJ1-1; TRBD1 matches at 10 bases. The CDR3 has 14 residues. Germline assignment: CDR1 MNHEY and CDR2 SVGAGI. V lost 4 bases and J lost 4; bases outside the gene matches: 3. Written as DNA, the CDR3 is TGTGCCAGCAGTTTGGACAGGGGGGGCACTGAAGCTTTCTTT. Residues: CASSLDRGGTEAFF.

The rearrangement uses TRBV7-9 and TRBJ2-2; 11 nucleotides align to TRBD2. The V gene end was trimmed by 1 base and the J gene end by 6 bases; junction bases not matched to a gene: 10. Germline V CDR1 and CDR2: SEHNR, FQNEAQ (reference sequence). The CDR3 has 18 residues. CDR3 amino acids: CASSLELLAGVLAGELFF. CDR3 coding DNA: TGTGCCAGCAGCTTAGAGTTACTAGCGGGAGTATTGGCCGGGGAGCTGTTTTTT.

This clone turned up a few times. V gene TRBV5-1 combines with J gene TRBJ2-2; D may be TRBD2 (5 bases). Per germline, CDR1 SGHRS and CDR2 YFSETQ. The germline V and J ends were trimmed by 3 bases and 7 bases, with 13 bases remaining between them. The CDR3 covers 14 residues. The CDR3: CASSSTAAGGELFF. The CDR3 DNA reads TGCGCCAGCAGCTCCACTGCCGCGGGCGGGGAGCTGTTTTTT.

As concerns this clone: In the same sample, other DNA sequences code for this CDR3. V is TRBV6-6 and J is TRBJ1-2, with D possibly matching TRBD1 (5 bases). The germline CDR1 and CDR2 sequences are MNHNY and SVGAGI (reference sequence). Deletions cut 5 bases from V and 5 bases from J, with 9 bases between. The CDR3 length is 12 residues. CDR3 protein: CASSRDRYGYTF. For the CDR3, the DNA is TGTGCCAGCAGTCGGGACCGGTATGGCTACACCTTC.

This clone was counted between two and nine times. Other DNA sequences in the same sample also yield this CDR3. The V and J genes are TRBV5-1 and TRBJ1-5; D perhaps matches TRBD1 (6 bases). CDR1 is SGHRS and CDR2 is YFSETQ in the germline V gene. V was pared by 1 base and J by 0 bases, with 8 bases between. The CDR3 totals 15 residues. The CDR3 coding sequence is TGCGCCAGCAGCTTGCAGGGGTATAGCAATCAGCCCCAGCATTTT. It is translated as CASSLQGYSNQPQHF. Supplemented by reference TRBV5-1 and TRBJ1-5, the full variable domain reads KAGVTQTPRYLIKTRGQQVTLSCSPISGHRSVSWYQQTPGQGLQFLFEYFSETQRNKGNFPGRFSGRQFSNSRSEMNVSTLELGDSALYLCASSLQGYSNQPQHFGDGTRLSIL.

The chain couples TRBV10-3 to TRBJ1-5; D is possibly TRBD1 (6 bases). V was trimmed by 7 bases and J by 5 bases, leaving 12 bases between them. This CDR3 comprises 13 residues. Germline assignment: CDR1 ENHRY and CDR2 SYGVKD. CDR3 region: CAIKGAGDQPQHF. The CDR3 region has the DNA TGTGCCATCAAAGGGGCAGGGGATCAGCCCCAGCATTTT.

CDR3 in DNA: TGTGCCAGCAGCGCCGGACAGAGCTATGGCTACACCTTC. Protein: CASSAGQSYGYTF. The chain combines TRBV9 with TRBJ1-2, with D maybe TRBD1 (6 bases). The CDR3 sequence is 13 residues long. V dropped 3 bases and J dropped 4 bases, with 10 bases sitting between them. Looked up from germline, CDR1 is SGDLS and CDR2 is YYNGEE. Supplemented by reference TRBV9 and TRBJ1-2, the full variable domain reads DSGVTQTPKHLITATGQRVTLRCSPRSGDLSVYWYQQSLDQGLQFLIQYYNGEERAKGNILERFSAQQFPDLHSELNLSSLELGDSALYFCASSAGQSYGYTFGSGTRLTVV.

The chain has TRBV5-1 and TRBJ2-3; D might be TRBD1 (6 bases). Per the germline V gene, CDR1 is SGHRS and CDR2 is YFSETQ. The CDR3 consists of 16 residues. The V end was cut by 1 base, the J end by 4 bases, with 16 bases between. CDR3 loop: CASSLRQGWTADTQYF. The CDR3 region has the DNA TGCGCCAGCAGCTTGAGGCAGGGGTGGACGGCAGATACGCAGTATTTT.

This chain links TRBV5-4 with TRBJ2-2; TRBD2 aligns across 15 bases. This CDR3 has 14 residues. Germline CDR1 reads SGHNT; CDR2 reads YYREEE (reference sequence). V shed 7 bases and J 5 bases; nucleotides not matched to a gene: 0. The CDR3 DNA sequence: TGTGCCAGCGGGACTAGCGGGGGGACCGGGGAGCTGTTTTTT. Protein: CASGTSGGTGELFF.

CDR3 nucleotides: TGTGCCAGCACCCGGGACAGGGTAGGAGATACGCAGTATTTT. Protein: CASTRDRVGDTQYF. The chain recombines TRBV2 with TRBJ2-3; 9 bases are shared with TRBD1. Trimming at V came to 7 bases and at J to 5 bases, leaving 7 bases not matched to a gene. The CDR3 is 14 amino acids. Germline values: CDR1 SNHLY, CDR2 FYNNEI.